This entry is about one T cell receptor beta chain. Its cognate antigen is unknown. CDR3 length equals 14 residues. Germline CDR1 reads SGDLS; CDR2 reads YYNGEE. V was pared by 3 bases and J by 7 bases, with 14 bases between. The data derive from a study of T cell responses to AZD1222 COVID-19 vaccine. Points from the study as a whole: Regions 160-218 and 743-854 held dominance among vaccine-associated CD4 TCRs, which spanned spike. The sample set comprised mostly white British donors with more females, and clonal diversity was possibly underestimated. After the peak T cell response, and only then, were repertoires sampled. Receipt of two AZD1222 doses was followed by a rise in Spike-specific TCR breadth and depth.

Assay used: immunoSEQ multiplex PCR; TCRdb lists only in-frame clones, some missing. The top ten hold 1% of the sample, which has roughly 200,000 clones, roughly 91% seen once. This receptor was taken from an adult in good health. The source material was peripheral blood, sampled on day 0 of MenACWY control vaccination. The chain has TRBV9 and TRBJ2-1; no firm D call. The DNA for the CDR3 is TGTGCCAGCAGCGCCTCCAGGTGGCTGAATGAGCAGTTCTTC. Translating gives CASSASRWLNEQFF.